This paragraph covers one T cell receptor (beta chain) sequence. No antigen is known for it. V was shortened by 3 bases and J by 8 bases, with 7 bases between the two germline ends. This CDR3 spans 11 amino acids. The germline V gene has CDR1 DFQATT and CDR2 SNEGSKA (reference sequence). Every donor contributed 7.5 to 10 milliliters of peripheral blood by blood draw. The use of a sample-barcoded 5' primer and a J-beta primer mix characterized a second PCR of about 7 to 12 cycles. Every individual sample yielded 2.5 million or more paired-end reads (each containing CDR3). TCRdb reprocessed the 5' RACE reads via MiXCR and lists one record per CDR3 protein. Among a few hundred thousand distinct CDR3 sequences listed, approximately 52% were seen once. The sample comes from a study of blood T cells in healthy people across ages. Study-wide background: Through template switching, about one barcoded beta molecule was captured per two T cells, as measured in model experiments.

Broader study findings: In these data, TCR beta diversity tracked strongly with naive T cell percentage.

This sequence joins TRBV20-1 and TRBJ1-4; D gene ambiguous. The sequenced material came from blood. This clonotype was obtained from a man aged 60-69 years in good health. In DNA form, the CDR3 reads TGCAGTGCTAGGTTCGGCGAAAAACTGTTTTTT. Encoded protein: CSARFGEKLFF.